This T cell receptor (beta chain) is from a study of sequential checkpoint blockade in melanoma (dated 2019 in TCRdb). Turning to the overall study: Using 1:1 randomization, the trial assigned patients either to first-line nivolumab followed by ipilimumab (arm A) or to ipilimumab followed by nivolumab (arm B). Both trial sequences were followed by maintenance nivolumab. The full study reports these points: The response-prediction model combining TCR metrics and mutation burden needs validation in larger, independent patient cohorts.

The CDR3 numbers 15 residues from cysteine through phenylalanine. Only the CDR3 region is kept as DNA, spanning 45 bases read in frame from base 1. V is reduced by 4 bases and J by 1 base, leaving a spacing of 11 bases between them. Reading the germline V gene gives CDR1 SGHTA and CDR2 FQGTGA. The immunoSEQ Assay was used to immunosequence TCRbeta CDR3 regions from genomic DNA. Prior to high-throughput sequencing, genomic DNA was amplified by bias-controlled multiplex PCR. On the study's bioinformatics: To quantify the absolute abundance of each unique TCRbeta CDR3 region, the sequences were collapsed and filtered. Clonality, defined as 1 minus Pielou's evenness, was calculated using only productive rearrangements. A previously published method was used to identify clones with significantly greater frequencies in on-treatment samples than in baseline samples. TCRdb re-hosts the immuneACCESS table, in-frame sequences only. Its copies lack some clones; in the studies checked, an unresolved V gene accounts for under half of them, and the cause for the rest is not known. The V and J calls and clone size are taken from that table; D and trimming were inferred from the DNA. This sample is represented by 8,500 to 10,000 clones; 50% to 70% of them were singletons. The ten largest account for 35% to 50% of the sample.

This specimen's treatment or condition label, per the study, means: randomized to nivolumab then ipilimumab (arm A) or the reverse (arm B). No trial patient had received prior DNA-damaging chemotherapy. On a FACS Aria II flow cytometer, live CD3+CD8+ cells that were negative for CD19 and CD56 were sorted from thawed PBMCs. Samples came from patients with melanoma in CheckMate 064, a randomized, open-label phase II trial of sequential checkpoint blockade. Leukapheresis was used to collect peripheral blood mononuclear cells, which were then purified with Ficoll-Paque and frozen in human serum with roughly 9% DMSO. Purity of sorted blood CD3+CD8+ cells was verified at >98% immediately after sorting, followed by DNA extraction. As for this clone: Its antigen is unknown. The input lacks base qualities; no much larger clone sits a single base away.

This clonotype originated in a human donor with melanoma. The chain is assembled from TRBV7-3 and TRBJ2-1, and possibly TRBD2, on 6 matching bases. This material consisted of CD8+ T cells sorted from blood (inferred from file names), taken from a patient given nivolumab and ipilimumab in sequence. The CDR3 in this case is CASSSGTESYNEQFF. The DNA reads as follows: TGTGCCAGCAGCTCCGGGACTGAGTCCTACAATGAGCAGTTCTTC.